This is a list of T cell receptor beta chains from one sample in a study of patients and donors after allogeneic stem cell transplantation. Via MiXCR, TCRdb re-called the RT-PCR reads, giving one row per CDR3 protein. The sample has 7,500 to 10,000 distinct CDR3 sequences, over 5.5% seen once. Sequences were obtained from blood, either unsorted or a sorted T cell fraction (not recorded which). Receptors were obtained from a human donor who was either an allogeneic HSCT recipient or a stem cell or donor lymphocyte infusion donor (not recorded which). It is not recorded whose cells these are; they may come from a transplant donor. CDR3s include the opening cysteine and the closing phenylalanine or tryptophan. Fields, in order: D gene, V gene, J gene, clone size, CDR3 DNA, CDR3 protein. The D gene is left open where the match is weak. Some rows mark clone size as missing; the rest say once, few, many or name a class of expanded clone.

D gene: TRBD1
V gene: TRBV19
J gene: TRBJ1-2
clone size: -
CDR3 DNA: TGTGCCAGTGGGCAACAGGGGGGGTATGGCTACACCTTC
CDR3 protein: CASGQQGGYGYTF

D gene: -
V gene: TRBV6-2/TRBV6-3
J gene: TRBJ2-3
clone size: many
CDR3 DNA: TGTGCCAGCAGTTACTCGACCGCAGATACGCAGTATTTT
CDR3 protein: CASSYSTADTQYF

D gene: TRBD1
V gene: TRBV29-1
J gene: TRBJ1-1
clone size: medium-sized
CDR3 DNA: TGCAGCGTTGAGACAGGGGTGAACACTGAAGCTTTCTTT
CDR3 protein: CSVETGVNTEAFF

D gene: -
V gene: TRBV9
J gene: TRBJ2-3
clone size: -
CDR3 DNA: TGTGCCAGCAGCCCACGGGATCCGAGCACAGATACGCAGTATTTT
CDR3 protein: CASSPRDPSTDTQYF

D gene: TRBD2
V gene: TRBV5-6
J gene: TRBJ2-3
clone size: many
CDR3 DNA: TGTGCCAGCAGCTTGGGGCTAGCGGGAGCCTCCACAGATACGCAGTATTTT
CDR3 protein: CASSLGLAGASTDTQYF

D gene: -
V gene: TRBV10-1
J gene: TRBJ1-1
clone size: many
CDR3 DNA: TGCGCCAGCAGCCCCAGGGGAGGCACTGAAGCTTTCTTT
CDR3 protein: CASSPRGGTEAFF

D gene: TRBD1
V gene: TRBV6-2/TRBV6-3
J gene: TRBJ2-2
clone size: many
CDR3 DNA: TGTGCCAGCAGTTACCGACAGGGTGGAACCGGGGAGCTGTTTTTT
CDR3 protein: CASSYRQGGTGELFF

D gene: -
V gene: TRBV20-1
J gene: TRBJ2-3
clone size: many
CDR3 DNA: TGCAGTGCTAGGAGGACTGGTAAAGATACGCAGTATTTT
CDR3 protein: CSARRTGKDTQYF

D gene: -
V gene: TRBV14
J gene: TRBJ2-1
clone size: medium-sized
CDR3 DNA: TGTGCCAGCAGCCCTTCCCTTGGAGGGTCTGAGCAGTTCTTC
CDR3 protein: CASSPSLGGSEQFF

D gene: -
V gene: TRBV9
J gene: TRBJ1-5
clone size: many
CDR3 DNA: TGTGCCAGCAGCGTAGATCCGAGCCCAAATCAGCCCCAGCATTTT
CDR3 protein: CASSVDPSPNQPQHF

D gene: TRBD2
V gene: TRBV28
J gene: TRBJ2-6
clone size: many
CDR3 DNA: TGTGCCAGCAGTGGGGGGGGCTCTGGGGCCAACGTCCTGACTTTC
CDR3 protein: CASSGGGSGANVLTF

D gene: TRBD2
V gene: TRBV5-1
J gene: TRBJ2-1
clone size: many
CDR3 DNA: TGCGCCAGCACCAAGGGACTAGCGGGAACCTACAATGAGCAGTTCTTC
CDR3 protein: CASTKGLAGTYNEQFF

D gene: -
V gene: TRBV7-7
J gene: TRBJ2-7
clone size: few
CDR3 DNA: TGTGCTAGCAGCGCTACCAGGACAGCCTACGAGCAGTACTTC
CDR3 protein: CASSATRTAYEQYF

D gene: TRBD2
V gene: TRBV28
J gene: TRBJ2-1
clone size: few
CDR3 DNA: TGTGCCAGCAGTTTAGCCGGCCTAGCGGGAGGGGTAAATGAGCAGTTCTTC
CDR3 protein: CASSLAGLAGGVNEQFF

D gene: -
V gene: TRBV18
J gene: TRBJ1-2
clone size: many
CDR3 DNA: TGTGCCAGCTCACCTCAGGACGTTAACTATGGCTACACCTTC
CDR3 protein: CASSPQDVNYGYTF

D gene: -
V gene: TRBV5-1
J gene: TRBJ2-1
clone size: -
CDR3 DNA: TGCGCCAGCAGCTCCACAGCCCACACCGGGACTGAACAGTTCTTC
CDR3 protein: CASSSTAHTGTEQFF

D gene: -
V gene: TRBV18
J gene: TRBJ1-1
clone size: few
CDR3 DNA: TGTGCCAGCTCACCGAGTCACGCTGAAGCTTTCTTT
CDR3 protein: CASSPSHAEAFF

D gene: -
V gene: TRBV4-3
J gene: TRBJ2-3
clone size: -
CDR3 DNA: TGCGCCAGCAGCCATAACGAGCGAGATACGCAGTATTTT
CDR3 protein: CASSHNERDTQYF

D gene: TRBD2
V gene: TRBV7-2
J gene: TRBJ2-1
clone size: -
CDR3 DNA: TGTGCCAGCAGCTTCGAAGCGGGAGAGGGCAAATTCTTC
CDR3 protein: CASSFEAGEGKFF

D gene: -
V gene: TRBV6-5
J gene: TRBJ2-3
clone size: few
CDR3 DNA: TGTGCCAGCAGTTACGGAGGGACCCCCACAGATACGCAGTATTTT
CDR3 protein: CASSYGGTPTDTQYF

D gene: -
V gene: TRBV20-1
J gene: TRBJ1-1
clone size: many
CDR3 DNA: TGCAGTGCTAGATCGAACTCCGGGCCCACTGAAGCTTTCTTT
CDR3 protein: CSARSNSGPTEAFF

D gene: -
V gene: TRBV2
J gene: TRBJ2-2
clone size: many
CDR3 DNA: TGTGCCAGCAGTGAATCGCAGGGTGACACCGGGGAGCTGTTTTTT
CDR3 protein: CASSESQGDTGELFF

D gene: -
V gene: TRBV6-5
J gene: TRBJ1-3
clone size: many
CDR3 DNA: TGTGCCAGCAGTTACTCCCCAAAAACCTCTGGAAACACCATATATTTT
CDR3 protein: CASSYSPKTSGNTIYF

D gene: -
V gene: TRBV7-3
J gene: TRBJ2-2
clone size: -
CDR3 DNA: TGTGCCAGCAGCTTTGTGGGAGAGGGCACCGGGGAGCTGTTTTTT
CDR3 protein: CASSFVGEGTGELFF

D gene: -
V gene: TRBV18
J gene: TRBJ2-7
clone size: few
CDR3 DNA: TGTGCCAGCTCACCGGTATCCTACGAGCAGTACTTC
CDR3 protein: CASSPVSYEQYF

D gene: -
V gene: TRBV24-1
J gene: TRBJ1-5
clone size: medium-sized
CDR3 DNA: TGTGCCACCAGTGATTCAGGGTATCAGCCCCAGCATTTT
CDR3 protein: CATSDSGYQPQHF

D gene: TRBD1
V gene: TRBV6-5
J gene: TRBJ1-5
clone size: many
CDR3 DNA: TGTGCCAGCAGGAAAAGACAGGGACTAAATCAGCCCCAGCATTTT
CDR3 protein: CASRKRQGLNQPQHF

D gene: -
V gene: TRBV3-1
J gene: TRBJ2-1
clone size: many
CDR3 DNA: TGTGCCAGCAGCCAAGCGGCTAGCGCGCAGTTCTTC
CDR3 protein: CASSQAASAQFF

D gene: -
V gene: TRBV11-2
J gene: TRBJ2-1
clone size: many
CDR3 DNA: TGTGCCAGCAGCTTAGTTCTCGGAAGGCTAGCCACGCGAAATGAGCAGTTCTTC
CDR3 protein: CASSLVLGRLATRNEQFF

D gene: -
V gene: TRBV25-1
J gene: TRBJ2-2
clone size: many
CDR3 DNA: TGTGCCAGCAGTGGGGGGTCCGGGGAGCTGTTTTTT
CDR3 protein: CASSGGSGELFF

D gene: TRBD2
V gene: TRBV12-3/TRBV12-4
J gene: TRBJ2-1
clone size: few
CDR3 DNA: TGTGCCAGCAGTCCCACGACTAGCGGGAGGGCCAATGAGCAGTTCTTC
CDR3 protein: CASSPTTSGRANEQFF

D gene: -
V gene: TRBV28
J gene: TRBJ2-1
clone size: many
CDR3 DNA: TGTGCCAGCACACGTTCCTGGACATATGAGCAGTTCTTC
CDR3 protein: CASTRSWTYEQFF

D gene: -
V gene: TRBV3-1
J gene: TRBJ2-6
clone size: -
CDR3 DNA: TGTGCCAGCAGCCGCGTCGGCAGGGCGTCCGGGGCCAACGTCCTGACTTTC
CDR3 protein: CASSRVGRASGANVLTF

D gene: TRBD2
V gene: TRBV9
J gene: TRBJ2-3
clone size: few
CDR3 DNA: TGTGCCAGCAGCGTAGGGCTAGCGGCTAACACAGATACGCAGTATTTT
CDR3 protein: CASSVGLAANTDTQYF

D gene: -
V gene: TRBV3-1
J gene: TRBJ2-2
clone size: many
CDR3 DNA: TGTGCCAGCAGCATAGGGACAACCACCGGGGAGCTGTTTTTT
CDR3 protein: CASSIGTTTGELFF

D gene: TRBD2
V gene: TRBV7-9
J gene: TRBJ2-3
clone size: few
CDR3 DNA: TGTGCCAGTGGGACTAGCGGAACAGATACGCAGTATTTT
CDR3 protein: CASGTSGTDTQYF

D gene: -
V gene: TRBV7-9
J gene: TRBJ2-1
clone size: many
CDR3 DNA: TGTGCCAGCAGCCAAGAATCTTACAATGAGCAGTTCTTC
CDR3 protein: CASSQESYNEQFF

D gene: -
V gene: TRBV5-1
J gene: TRBJ2-1
clone size: many
CDR3 DNA: TGCGCCAGCAGCTTGGACCCAGGGACCCACAATGAGCAGTTCTTC
CDR3 protein: CASSLDPGTHNEQFF

D gene: -
V gene: TRBV6-5
J gene: TRBJ1-2
clone size: many
CDR3 DNA: TGTGCCAGCAGTTACGGGGGTGGCTACACCTTC
CDR3 protein: CASSYGGGYTF

D gene: TRBD2
V gene: TRBV20-1
J gene: TRBJ2-2
clone size: many
CDR3 DNA: TGCAGTGCTAGAGAGCTAGCGGGAGACACCGGGGAGCTGTTTTTT
CDR3 protein: CSARELAGDTGELFF

D gene: TRBD2
V gene: TRBV5-1
J gene: TRBJ2-1
clone size: -
CDR3 DNA: TGCGCCAGCACCCGGGACTACCCGGGGAATGAGCAGTTCTTC
CDR3 protein: CASTRDYPGNEQFF

D gene: TRBD2
V gene: TRBV7-2
J gene: TRBJ2-3
clone size: -
CDR3 DNA: TGTGCCAGCACCCAGGCGGGACTAGCGGGAGTTTCTACGCAGTATTTT
CDR3 protein: CASTQAGLAGVSTQYF

D gene: -
V gene: TRBV7-2
J gene: TRBJ2-1
clone size: many
CDR3 DNA: TGTGCCAGCAGCCTAAGGTCGACGGGCGGGTACAATGAGCAGTTCTTC
CDR3 protein: CASSLRSTGGYNEQFF

D gene: TRBD1
V gene: TRBV20-1
J gene: TRBJ1-1
clone size: many
CDR3 DNA: TGCAGTGCTAGAAGAACAGGGGGCACTGAAGCTTTCTTT
CDR3 protein: CSARRTGGTEAFF

D gene: TRBD1
V gene: TRBV28
J gene: TRBJ1-6
clone size: medium-sized
CDR3 DNA: TGTGCCAGCAGTACCCCGGGACAGGGTGGTTCACCCCTCCACTTT
CDR3 protein: CASSTPGQGGSPLHF

D gene: TRBD1
V gene: TRBV24-1
J gene: TRBJ2-2
clone size: few
CDR3 DNA: TGTGCCACGTCGGGACAGGGACAATTCGGGGAGCTGTTTTTT
CDR3 protein: CATSGQGQFGELFF

D gene: TRBD2
V gene: TRBV20-1
J gene: TRBJ2-7
clone size: -
CDR3 DNA: TGCAGTGCTAGAGAACTAGCGGGCCTCTCCTACGAGCAGTACTTC
CDR3 protein: CSARELAGLSYEQYF

D gene: -
V gene: TRBV7-9
J gene: TRBJ2-5
clone size: few
CDR3 DNA: TGTGCCAGCAGCTTAAGGGTGACCTCAGAGACCCAGTACTTC
CDR3 protein: CASSLRVTSETQYF

D gene: -
V gene: TRBV5-1
J gene: TRBJ2-1
clone size: many
CDR3 DNA: TGCGCCAGCAGCTTGTCTTCTGGGGGCGCCCTCAATGAGCAGTTCTTC
CDR3 protein: CASSLSSGGALNEQFF